This T cell receptor beta chain was captured in a study of T cells in tumors after PD-1 blockade. General study findings and limits: Two pre-treatment samples showed no clonal replacement between them.

The data were produced by immunoSEQ multiplex PCR, yet TCRdb's version contains in-frame clones alone and is incomplete. The sample holds 3,500 to 4,500 clones; roughly 73% are singletons and the top ten take approximately 7.3%. Germline V gene sequence: CDR1 SGHRS, CDR2 YFSETQ. J was trimmed by 0 bases and V by 0 bases; bases with no gene match: 2. This CDR3 is 16 amino acids long. On this clone itself: What it binds is not known.

The time point here: first of two pre-therapy site-matched biopsies two to three months apart. This chain links TRBV5-1 with TRBJ2-2; 7 bases match TRBD2. This sample comprised tumor tissue, obtained before anti-PD-1 treatment. The TCR comes from a human donor with basal cell carcinoma. In DNA, the CDR3 is TGCGCCAGCAGCTTGGCCGGGGGGTCGAACACCGGGGAGCTGTTTTTT. Translating gives CASSLAGGSNTGELFF.